This is a list of T cell receptor beta chains from one sample in a study of shared clonotypes between healthy human individuals. TCRdb's table, derived via immunoSEQ multiplex PCR, lists solely in-frame clones and lacks some. This sample has about 2.3 million clones; approximately 93% occur once, and the top ten carry around 0.4%. The sequenced material came from naive CD4+ T cells from PBMCs. These receptors came from a man aged 18 to 29 in good health. Some clones in this sample may be carry-over from other donors' samples. Each CDR3 is given with its conserved first and last residue. Each record gives: V gene, CDR3 length, clone size, J gene, D gene, CDR3 protein, CDR3 DNA. The D gene is left open where the match is weak. Only part of the rows carry a size: once, few, many, or a class if the clone is expanded.

>TRBV7-2|14|.|TRBJ1-2|.
CASSLDSMNYGYTF
TGTGCCAGCAGCTTAGATAGCATGAACTATGGCTACACCTTC
>TRBV5-1|15|.|TRBJ2-7|TRBD2
CASSYTAGVTYEQYF
TGCGCCAGCAGCTATACAGCGGGAGTGACCTACGAGCAGTACTTC
>TRBV19|17|.|TRBJ1-2|.
CASSSKAGQRLLYGYTF
TGTGCCAGTAGTTCAAAGGCAGGACAGAGACTACTCTATGGCTACACCTTC
>TRBV5-6|17|.|TRBJ2-3|TRBD2
CASSLRLAGGRTDTQYF
TGTGCCAGCAGCTTACGACTAGCGGGAGGGCGGACAGATACGCAGTATTTT
>TRBV7-8|15|.|TRBJ2-3|.
CASSFEGGGTDTQYF
TGTGCCAGCAGCTTTGAGGGAGGTGGTACAGATACGCAGTATTTT
>TRBV19|17|.|TRBJ1-1|.
CASSMTRTTAMNTEAFF
TGTGCCAGTAGTATGACTAGGACGACCGCGATGAACACTGAAGCTTTCTTT
>TRBV5-1|15|.|TRBJ1-2|.
CASSLGGQGESGYTF
TGCGCCAGCAGCTTGGGTGGGCAGGGAGAAAGTGGCTACACCTTC
>TRBV6-4|15|.|TRBJ2-3|TRBD2
CASSGTGLATDTQYF
TGTGCCAGCAGTGGTACGGGACTAGCGACAGATACGCAGTATTTT
>TRBV10-1|14|.|TRBJ1-3|.
CASSPADRGNTIYF
TGCGCCAGCAGTCCGGCCGACAGGGGAAACACCATATATTTT
>TRBV6-6|15|once|TRBJ2-7|.
CASSRGGVESYEQYF
TGTGCCAGCAGCAGAGGGGGGGTGGAGTCCTACGAGCAGTACTTC
>TRBV11-2|16|.|TRBJ2-5|.
CASSLPGTRKGETQYF
TGTGCCAGCAGCTTACCCGGGACTCGGAAGGGGGAGACCCAGTACTTC
>TRBV30|14|.|TRBJ2-1|TRBD2
CAWTGLDTYNEQFF
TGTGCCTGGACCGGACTAGACACCTACAATGAGCAGTTCTTC
>TRBV2|19|.|TRBJ2-7|.
CASSDMVFRGGGEIKEQYF
TGTGCCAGCAGTGATATGGTTTTTCGTGGGGGGGGCGAAATTAAGGAGCAGTACTTC
>TRBV29-1|14|.|TRBJ1-1|TRBD1
CSATRTGKNTEAFF
TGCAGCGCTACTAGGACAGGCAAAAACACTGAAGCTTTCTTT
>TRBV5-8|8|few|TRBJ2-7|.
CASSPKYF
TGTGCCAGCAGCCCAAAGTACTTC
>TRBV30|13|.|TRBJ1-5|.
CAWDTKLDQPQHF
TGTGCCTGGGATACAAAATTAGATCAGCCCCAGCATTTT
>TRBV28|14|.|TRBJ2-1|TRBD2
CASTATSGSPEQFF
TGTGCCAGCACCGCGACTAGCGGGAGTCCTGAGCAGTTCTTC
>TRBV19|12|.|TRBJ1-3|.
CASSEGGNTIYF
TGTGCCAGTAGCGAGGGGGGAAACACCATATATTTT
>TRBV5-6|14|.|TRBJ1-5|.
CASSLRAPGQPQHF
TGTGCCAGCAGCCTGCGGGCCCCGGGACAGCCCCAGCATTTT
>TRBV28|12|.|TRBJ2-3|.
CASSLAPVTQYF
TGTGCCAGCAGTTTAGCCCCCGTTACGCAGTATTTT
>TRBV6-5|14|.|TRBJ2-7|.
CASSYLGRPYEQYF
TGTGCCAGCAGTTACCTTGGGCGGCCCTACGAGCAGTACTTC
>TRBV9|15|.|TRBJ2-1|.
CASSVASGFNNEQFF
TGTGCCAGCAGCGTAGCGTCGGGTTTTAACAATGAGCAGTTCTTC
>TRBV7-9|13|.|TRBJ2-5|.
CASSLEYVRSQYF
TGTGCCAGCAGCTTAGAATACGTCCGGTCCCAGTACTTC
>TRBV7-8|13|.|TRBJ2-7|TRBD1
CASSPRTGAEQYF
TGTGCCAGCAGCCCCCGGACAGGGGCCGAGCAGTACTTC
>TRBV6-1|15|.|TRBJ2-5|.
CASSEAFGQGETQYF
TGTGCCAGCAGTGAAGCTTTCGGGCAGGGGGAGACCCAGTACTTC
>TRBV10-3|15|.|TRBJ2-3|TRBD2
CAIRLAGGPGDTQYF
TGTGCCATCCGACTAGCGGGAGGGCCAGGAGATACGCAGTATTTT
>TRBV13|15|.|TRBJ2-3|.
CASSLGSLLTDTQYF
TGTGCCAGCAGCTTAGGCTCACTTCTCACAGATACGCAGTATTTT
>TRBV5-8|18|.|TRBJ2-7|.
CASSLGVWGAGEFHEQYF
TGTGCCAGCAGCTTGGGTGTTTGGGGGGCAGGGGAATTCCACGAGCAGTACTTC
>TRBV5-1|12|.|TRBJ1-1|TRBD1
CASSPDRAEAFF
TGCGCCAGCAGCCCCGACAGGGCCGAAGCTTTCTTT
>TRBV5-1|14|.|TRBJ1-1|TRBD1
CASSSQGAATEAFF
TGCGCCAGCAGCTCACAGGGGGCAGCCACTGAAGCTTTCTTT
>TRBV28|14|.|TRBJ2-1|.
CASSLYRGRDQQFF
TGTGCCAGCAGTCTATACCGGGGGCGAGACCAGCAGTTCTTC
>TRBV28|14|.|TRBJ1-1|.
CASSSPQGGTEAFF
TGTGCCAGCAGTTCGCCACAGGGTGGGACTGAAGCTTTCTTT
>TRBV14|13|.|TRBJ2-1|.
CASSQDRYNEQFF
TGTGCCAGCAGCCAAGACCGATACAATGAGCAGTTCTTC
>TRBV30|13|.|TRBJ2-2|.
CAWSVGLTGELFF
TGTGCCTGGAGTGTTGGTCTAACCGGGGAGCTGTTTTTT
>TRBV5-6|12|.|TRBJ2-7|.
CASSSTGYEQYF
TGTGCCAGCAGCTCGACAGGCTACGAGCAGTACTTC
>TRBV10-2|16|once|TRBJ2-6|TRBD1
CASKGTGAGGANVLTF
TGCGCCAGCAAAGGGACAGGGGCGGGTGGGGCCAACGTCCTGACTTTC
>TRBV5-4|17|.|TRBJ2-5|.
CASSLPGWGRSAETQYF
TGTGCCAGCAGCTTGCCCGGTTGGGGGCGTTCGGCAGAGACCCAGTACTTC
>TRBV5-1|14|.|TRBJ2-3|TRBD2
CASSLVAGPDTQYF
TGCGCCAGCAGCTTAGTAGCGGGTCCGGATACGCAGTATTTT
>TRBV19|14|.|TRBJ2-7|TRBD1
CASSKGRGRDEQYF
TGTGCCAGTAGTAAGGGAAGGGGGCGCGATGAGCAGTACTTC
>TRBV6-6|16|.|TRBJ2-1|TRBD2
CASRGIAGQRYNEQFF
TGTGCCAGCAGGGGAATAGCGGGCCAGCGGTACAATGAGCAGTTCTTC
>TRBV11-2|16|.|TRBJ2-5|.
CASSLVSQAPQETQYF
TGTGCCAGCAGCTTAGTATCCCAGGCCCCACAAGAGACCCAGTACTTC
>TRBV10-3|14|.|TRBJ2-7|.
CAISELANRDEQYF
TGTGCCATCAGTGAACTGGCTAACAGGGACGAGCAGTACTTC
>TRBV6-1|10|.|TRBJ2-1|.
CASSDYEQFF
TGTGCCAGCAGCGACTATGAGCAGTTCTTC
>TRBV11-2|15|.|TRBJ2-5|.
CATQESMGAGETQYF
TGTGCCACCCAAGAGAGTATGGGGGCAGGGGAGACCCAGTACTTC
>TRBV30|16|.|TRBJ1-5|TRBD1
CAWSGPGTGSNQPQHF
TGTGCCTGGAGTGGGCCCGGGACAGGGAGCAATCAGCCCCAGCATTTT
>TRBV2|12|.|TRBJ2-4|TRBD1
CASSLGTAPAYF
TGTGCCAGCAGCCTCGGGACAGCCCCGGCGTACTTC
>TRBV29-1|12|.|TRBJ1-4|.
CSVLTVPEKLFF
TGCAGCGTACTGACAGTACCTGAAAAACTGTTTTTT
>TRBV18|15|few|TRBJ1-2|.
CASSLTAGGGYGYTF
TGTGCCAGCTCACTAACCGCCGGGGGCGGTTATGGCTACACCTTC
>TRBV2|15|.|TRBJ1-5|.
CASSDSGFRNQPQHF
TGTGCCAGCAGTGACTCAGGGTTTAGGAATCAGCCCCAGCATTTT
>TRBV19|13|.|TRBJ1-1|.
CASRVRVNTEAFF
TGTGCCAGTAGGGTCAGGGTCAACACTGAAGCTTTCTTT
>TRBV23-1|14|.|TRBJ1-5|.
CAGLPWDSNQPQHF
TGCGCCGGCTTACCCTGGGATAGCAATCAGCCCCAGCATTTT
>TRBV28|13|.|TRBJ2-7|.
CASSFGPGYEQYF
TGTGCCAGCAGTTTCGGACCAGGCTACGAGCAGTACTTC